This TCR beta chain originates from a study of STAT5B mutations in CD4+ large granular lymphocyte leukemia. General observations from the study: 25% of private leukemic clonotypes occurred rarely in other patients' non-leukemic repertoires. Patient CD4-sorted repertoires looked more clonal than healthy CD4+ repertoires, even without putative leukemic clones. Higher CD4+ than CD8+ T-LGLL clonality might reflect small sample size. Compared with healthy controls (2/35), patient top clones favored TRBV06 (8/27).

The CDR3 consists of 13 residues. Trimming cost V 7 bases and J 3 bases, with 13 bases left between them. Germline assignment: CDR1 SGHRS and CDR2 YFSETQ. Repertoires were generated with immunoSEQ multiplex PCR, while TCRdb's copy carries only in-frame clones and drops some. Of more than 30,000 clones in the sample, around 88% are singletons; the top ten hold approximately 0.97%. Worth noting for this clone: What it recognizes is unknown.

Sequencing input: CD4+ T cells from blood buffy coats. This clonotype was sampled from a human donor in good health. The chain carries TRBV5-1 and TRBJ1-1; D is undetermined. In DNA, the CDR3 is TGCGCCAGCTGCGGGGTGGGGTACACTGAAGCTTTCTTT. Amino acids: CASCGVGYTEAFF.